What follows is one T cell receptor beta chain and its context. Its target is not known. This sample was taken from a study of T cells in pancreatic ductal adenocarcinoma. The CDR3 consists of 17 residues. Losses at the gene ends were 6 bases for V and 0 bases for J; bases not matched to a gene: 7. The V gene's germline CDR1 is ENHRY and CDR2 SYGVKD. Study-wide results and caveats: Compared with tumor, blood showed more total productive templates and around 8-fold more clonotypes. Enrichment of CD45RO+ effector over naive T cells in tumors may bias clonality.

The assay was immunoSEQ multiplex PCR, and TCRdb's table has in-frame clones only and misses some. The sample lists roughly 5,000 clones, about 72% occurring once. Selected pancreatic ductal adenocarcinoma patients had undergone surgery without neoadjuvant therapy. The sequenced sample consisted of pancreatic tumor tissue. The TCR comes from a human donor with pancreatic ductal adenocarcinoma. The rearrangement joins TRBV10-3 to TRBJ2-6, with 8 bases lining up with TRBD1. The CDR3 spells CAIRPGQASSGANVLTF. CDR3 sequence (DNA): TGTGCCATCAGACCGGGACAGGCAAGCTCTGGGGCCAACGTCCTGACTTTC.